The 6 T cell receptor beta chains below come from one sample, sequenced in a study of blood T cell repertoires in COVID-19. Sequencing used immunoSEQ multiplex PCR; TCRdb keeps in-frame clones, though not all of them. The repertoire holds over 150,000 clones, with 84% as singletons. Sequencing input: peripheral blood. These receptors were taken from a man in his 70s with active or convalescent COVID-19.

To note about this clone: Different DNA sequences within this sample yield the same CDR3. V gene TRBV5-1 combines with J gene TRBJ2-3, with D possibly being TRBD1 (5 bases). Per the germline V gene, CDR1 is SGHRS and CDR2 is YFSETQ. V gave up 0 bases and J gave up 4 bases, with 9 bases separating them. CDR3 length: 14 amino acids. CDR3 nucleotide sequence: TGCGCCAGCAGCTTGGGGCAGGGTTCAGATACGCAGTATTTT. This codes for CASSLGQGSDTQYF.

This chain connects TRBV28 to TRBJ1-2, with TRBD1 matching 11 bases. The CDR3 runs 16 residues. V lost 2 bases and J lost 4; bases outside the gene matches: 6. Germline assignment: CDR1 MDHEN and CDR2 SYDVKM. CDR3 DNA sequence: TGTGCCAGCAGTTTAACTGGACAGGGGGCAGGCTATGGCTACACCTTC. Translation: CASSLTGQGAGYGYTF.

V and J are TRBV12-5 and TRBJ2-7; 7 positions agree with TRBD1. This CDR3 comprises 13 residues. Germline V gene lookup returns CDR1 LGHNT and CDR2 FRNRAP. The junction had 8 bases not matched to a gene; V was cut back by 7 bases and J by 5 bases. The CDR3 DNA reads TGTGCTAGTGCGACGAACAGGGGCCACGAGCAGTACTTC. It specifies CASATNRGHEQYF.

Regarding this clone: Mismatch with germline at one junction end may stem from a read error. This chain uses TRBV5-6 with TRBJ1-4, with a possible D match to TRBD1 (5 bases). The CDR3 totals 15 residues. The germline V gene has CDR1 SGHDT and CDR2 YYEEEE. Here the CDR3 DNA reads TGTGCCAGCACCTTGATACAGGCAACTAATGAAAAACTGTTTTTT. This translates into CASTLIQATNEKLFF. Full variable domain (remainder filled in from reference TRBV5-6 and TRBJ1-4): DAGVTQSPTHLIKTRGQQVTLRCSPKSGHDTVSWYQQALGQGPQFIFQYYEEEERQRGNFPDRFSGHQFPNYSSELNVNALLLGDSALYLCASTLIQATNEKLFFGSGTQLSVL.

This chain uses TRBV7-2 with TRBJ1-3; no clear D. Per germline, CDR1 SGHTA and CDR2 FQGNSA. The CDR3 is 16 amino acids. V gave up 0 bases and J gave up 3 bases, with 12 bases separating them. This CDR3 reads CASSLAGPAGGNTIYF. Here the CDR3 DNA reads TGTGCCAGCAGCTTAGCCGGCCCGGCGGGTGGAAACACCATATATTTT.

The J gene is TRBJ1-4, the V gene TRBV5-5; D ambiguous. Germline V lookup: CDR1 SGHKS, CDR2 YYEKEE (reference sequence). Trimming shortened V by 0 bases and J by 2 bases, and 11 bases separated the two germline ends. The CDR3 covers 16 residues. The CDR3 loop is CASSLGFRPTNEKLFF. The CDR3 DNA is TGTGCCAGCAGCTTGGGTTTCAGGCCGACTAATGAAAAACTGTTTTTT.